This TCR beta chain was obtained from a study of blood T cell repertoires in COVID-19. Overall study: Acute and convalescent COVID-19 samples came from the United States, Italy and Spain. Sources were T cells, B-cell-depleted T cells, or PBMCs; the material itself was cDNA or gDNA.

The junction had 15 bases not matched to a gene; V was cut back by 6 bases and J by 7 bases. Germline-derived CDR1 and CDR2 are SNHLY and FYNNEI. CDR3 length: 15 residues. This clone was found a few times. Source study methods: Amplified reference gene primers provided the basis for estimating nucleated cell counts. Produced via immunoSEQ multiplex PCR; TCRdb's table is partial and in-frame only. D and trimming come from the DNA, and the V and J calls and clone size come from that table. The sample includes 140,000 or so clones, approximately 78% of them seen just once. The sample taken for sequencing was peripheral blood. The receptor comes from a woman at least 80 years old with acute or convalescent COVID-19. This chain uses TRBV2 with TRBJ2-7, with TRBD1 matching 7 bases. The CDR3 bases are TGTGCCAGCAGGGGCTTTGAGACAGGGTACGATGAGCAGTACTTC. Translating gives CASRGFETGYDEQYF.